The rows below give T cell receptor beta chains drawn from one sample of a study of blood T cell repertoires in COVID-19. Repertoires were generated with immunoSEQ multiplex PCR, while TCRdb's copy carries only in-frame clones and drops some. The sample yields approximately 270,000 clones, over 75% seen once. Sequences were obtained from PBMCs or T cells enriched from blood (not recorded which). These receptors were obtained from a woman aged 50 to 65 who had recovered from COVID-19. Each CDR3 is given with its conserved first and last residue. D genes are given only for firm matches. Not all rows give a size; the values are once, few, many and, for expanded clones, a class.

TRBV28,-,TRBJ2-7,TRBD1,CASSTGQGSYEQYF,TGTGCCAGCAGTACGGGACAGGGCTCCTACGAGCAGTACTTC
TRBV5-4,-,TRBJ2-2,-,CASSLLDGTGELFF,TGTGCCAGCAGCTTGCTAGACGGAACCGGGGAGCTGTTTTTT
TRBV14,-,TRBJ1-1,-,CASSQGREAFF,TGTGCCAGCAGCCAAGGTAGAGAAGCTTTCTTT
TRBV11-2,-,TRBJ1-2,TRBD1,CASKTGLNYGYTF,TGTGCCAGCAAGACAGGGCTTAACTATGGCTACACCTTC
TRBV5-1,-,TRBJ2-5,-,CASSLGEETQYF,TGCGCCAGCAGCTTGGGTGAGGAGACCCAGTACTTC
TRBV4-2,few,TRBJ1-3,-,CASSQDRPGLPGNTIYF,TGTGCCAGCAGCCAAGACCGGCCAGGGCTACCTGGAAACACCATATATTTT
TRBV19,few,TRBJ1-3,TRBD1,CASSMVVEGARGNTIYF,TGTGCCAGTAGTATGGTAGTGGAGGGGGCGCGTGGAAACACCATATATTTT
TRBV27,-,TRBJ2-1,-,CASSLHRGRAYNEQFF,TGTGCCAGCAGTTTACATCGGGGAAGGGCCTACAATGAGCAGTTCTTC
TRBV7-9,-,TRBJ1-2,-,CASSFPRSGYTF,TGTGCCAGCAGCTTCCCGCGGTCGGGCTACACCTTC
TRBV5-4,-,TRBJ1-6,-,CASSFRGDNSPLHF,TGTGCCAGCAGCTTTCGCGGGGACAATTCACCCCTCCACTTT
TRBV9,-,TRBJ1-1,TRBD1,CASSKTGGTEAFF,TGTGCCAGCAGCAAGACAGGGGGCACTGAAGCTTTCTTT
TRBV29-1,-,TRBJ2-3,-,CSVEGGHLPEDTQYF,TGCAGCGTTGAGGGGGGTCACCTTCCCGAAGATACGCAGTATTTT
TRBV19,-,TRBJ2-7,TRBD1,CASSLRTGASYEQYF,TGTGCCAGTAGTCTCAGGACAGGGGCCTCCTACGAGCAGTACTTC
TRBV28,once,TRBJ1-5,TRBD1,CASSLGQGGSNQPQHF,TGTGCCAGCAGTTTGGGACAGGGAGGAAGCAATCAGCCCCAGCATTTT
TRBV5-8,-,TRBJ2-5,-,CASSLPETQYF,TGTGCCAGCAGCTTGCCTGAGACCCAGTACTTC
TRBV6-5,-,TRBJ2-1,TRBD2,CASSSGLAGRSEQFF,TGTGCCAGCAGTTCGGGACTAGCGGGAAGGAGTGAGCAGTTCTTC
TRBV28,-,TRBJ1-5,-,CASATGYSNQPQHF,TGTGCCAGCGCTACAGGTTATAGCAATCAGCCCCAGCATTTT
TRBV2,once,TRBJ2-1,TRBD2,CASSEGGSGIDEQFF,TGTGCCAGCAGTGAAGGCGGGAGCGGAATCGATGAGCAGTTCTTC
TRBV3-1/TRBV3-2,-,TRBJ2-1,TRBD2,CASSLRTSGVFF,TGTGCCAGCAGCCTCAGGACTAGCGGGGTGTTCTTC
TRBV27,-,TRBJ2-7,-,CASSTPGYEQYF,TGTGCCAGCAGTACCCCAGGCTACGAGCAGTACTTC
TRBV3-1/TRBV3-2,-,TRBJ1-3,TRBD1,CASSFRQGGNTIYF,TGTGCCAGCAGCTTTCGACAGGGCGGAAACACCATATATTTT
TRBV29-1,-,TRBJ1-3,-,CSATPYSGNTIYF,TGCAGCGCCACCCCCTATTCTGGAAACACCATATATTTT
TRBV9,-,TRBJ2-1,-,CASSVVASGNEQFF,TGTGCCAGCAGCGTAGTCGCCAGCGGTAATGAGCAGTTCTTC
TRBV5-4,-,TRBJ2-7,TRBD2,CASSSGLAGGEREQYF,TGTGCCAGCAGCTCGGGACTAGCGGGAGGGGAACGGGAGCAGTACTTC
TRBV21-1,-,TRBJ2-4,-,CASSKGGLAGFHFPRIAKNIQYF,TGTGCCAGCAGCAAGGGGGGACTAGCGGGATTTCATTTCCCGCGGATAGCCAAAAACATTCAGTACTTC
TRBV10-1,-,TRBJ2-3,TRBD2,CASSVKREATDTQYF,TGCGCCAGCAGTGTCAAGCGGGAGGCCACAGATACGCAGTATTTT
TRBV9,-,TRBJ2-7,TRBD2,CASSVEVGGPEQYF,TGTGCCAGCAGCGTAGAGGTGGGAGGGCCCGAGCAGTACTTC
TRBV6-5,-,TRBJ2-7,TRBD2,CASSRSGTPYEQYF,TGTGCCAGCAGCCGGAGCGGGACCCCCTACGAGCAGTACTTC
TRBV7-9,-,TRBJ2-1,-,CASSLDSPYNEQFF,TGTGCCAGCAGCTTGGACAGTCCCTACAATGAGCAGTTCTTC
TRBV6-4,-,TRBJ2-1,TRBD2,CASSVGLAGGPWGEQFF,TGTGCCAGCAGTGTAGGACTAGCGGGAGGGCCATGGGGTGAGCAGTTCTTC
TRBV6-5,-,TRBJ2-7,TRBD2,CASSILGTSDEQYF,TGTGCCAGCAGTATACTCGGGACTAGCGACGAGCAGTACTTC
TRBV7-9,-,TRBJ2-3,-,CASSLPSRSDTQYF,TGTGCCAGCAGCCTCCCTAGCAGGTCGGATACGCAGTATTTT
TRBV5-5,once,TRBJ2-2,-,CASSPGGVGTGELFF,TGTGCCAGCAGCCCGGGCGGGGTCGGCACCGGGGAGCTGTTTTTT
TRBV20-1,-,TRBJ2-7,-,CSASRYEQYF,TGCAGTGCTAGTCGGTACGAGCAGTACTTC
TRBV9,-,TRBJ2-3,-,CASSVARSADTQYF,TGTGCCAGCAGCGTAGCTAGAAGTGCAGATACGCAGTATTTT
TRBV27,-,TRBJ2-1,-,CASWAPRLSVNEQFF,TGTGCCAGCTGGGCCCCCAGGTTGTCCGTCAATGAGCAGTTCTTC
TRBV28,few,TRBJ1-3,-,CASSPTGVRSGNTIYF,TGTGCCAGCAGTCCAACGGGTGTCCGCTCTGGAAACACCATATATTTT
TRBV18,-,TRBJ1-1,TRBD1,CASSPRGTGQGATEAFF,TGTGCCAGCTCACCACGGGGGACGGGACAGGGGGCGACTGAAGCTTTCTTT
TRBV11-2,once,TRBJ2-5,-,CASSLYPGLVTETQYF,TGTGCCAGCAGCTTATACCCGGGTTTAGTGACGGAGACCCAGTACTTC
TRBV2,-,TRBJ1-5,-,CASSDGALRNQPQHF,TGTGCCAGCAGTGATGGAGCCCTTAGAAATCAGCCCCAGCATTTT
TRBV12-3/TRBV12-4,-,TRBJ1-2,TRBD1,CASRAGQGYGYTF,TGTGCCAGCAGGGCAGGACAGGGCTATGGCTACACCTTC
TRBV5-4,-,TRBJ1-1,-,CASSPGGRENTEAFF,TGTGCCAGCAGCCCCGGAGGGCGGGAGAACACTGAAGCTTTCTTT
TRBV27,-,TRBJ1-2,TRBD1,CASRPQGAGGYTF,TGTGCCAGCAGGCCTCAGGGGGCGGGTGGCTACACCTTC
TRBV2,-,TRBJ2-6,-,CASGTVGGTGANVLTF,TGTGCCAGTGGTACCGTCGGGGGTACTGGGGCCAACGTCCTGACTTTC
TRBV28,-,TRBJ2-7,TRBD1,CASKETGPYEQYF,TGTGCCAGCAAGGAGACAGGGCCCTACGAGCAGTACTTC
TRBV10-1,-,TRBJ1-1,-,CASSAGSGTEAFF,TGCGCCAGCAGTGCAGGGTCGGGCACTGAAGCTTTCTTT
TRBV7-9,-,TRBJ2-5,TRBD2,CASSLGLAGWGTQYF,TGTGCCAGCAGCTTAGGACTAGCGGGATGGGGGACCCAGTACTTC
TRBV20-1,few,TRBJ2-1,TRBD2,CSASFSGRSPFF,TGCAGTGCTAGTTTTAGCGGGAGGTCTCCGTTCTTC